The next 11 T cell receptor beta chains were all read from a single sample in a study of T cells expressing NK-cell markers. TCRdb reprocessed the 5' RACE reads and keeps a single row for each CDR3 protein, giving no DNA. The sample table includes a few hundred thousand distinct CDR3 sequences. Sequencing was carried out using blood T cells: a sorted CD56 or NKG2C T cell subset, CD4+ or CD8+ T cells, or bulk PBMC T cells (not recorded which). The receptors shown here come from a woman between 45 and 65 years old in good health.

The chain joins TRBV20-1 to TRBJ2-7; as DNA is missing, the TRBD2 call by TCRdb cannot be tested. The germline V gene encodes CDR1 DFQATT and CDR2 SNEGSKA (reference sequence). CDR3 length equals 16 residues. The CDR3 loop is CSARDTTSGSSYEQYF.

V and J are TRBV27 and TRBJ2-1; TCRdb names TRBD1, which stays unverified in the absence of DNA. The CDR3 totals 16 residues. The V gene's germline CDR1 is MNHEY and CDR2 SMNVEV (reference sequence). CDR3 loop: CASSSDRLYSYNEQFF.

The chain carries TRBV7-2 and TRBJ2-1; the D gene TCRdb calls, TRBD2, cannot be checked with no DNA. CDR3 length: 15 amino acids. Germline lookup yields CDR1 SGHTA and CDR2 FQGNSA. CDR3 sequence: CASREADKAYNEQFF.

The chain carries TRBV12-3 or TRBV12-4 and TRBJ1-2. The CDR3 has 14 amino acids. The CDR3 reads CASSHMGRLDGYTF.

The J gene is TRBJ2-4, the V gene TRBV7-9; the D call from TCRdb, TRBD1, cannot be confirmed without DNA. Germline-derived CDR1 and CDR2 are SEHNR and FQNEAQ (reference sequence). The CDR3 loop spans 15 amino acids. The CDR3 reads CASSLTGTAKNIQYF.

This chain links TRBV20-1 with TRBJ2-3; TCRdb returns TRBD2, unconfirmable since there is no DNA. CDR1 DFQATT and CDR2 SNEGSKA come from the germline V gene (reference sequence). This CDR3 is built from 15 residues. Here the CDR3 reads CSASGGRSRTDTQYF.

The rearrangement links TRBV7-2 to TRBJ2-5. Germline lookup yields CDR1 SGHTA and CDR2 FQGNSA. CDR3 length: 14 amino acids. CDR3 amino acids: CASSLRRNWETQYF. Using reference TRBV7-2 and TRBJ2-5 for the parts outside the CDR3, the full variable domain is GAGVSQSPSNKVTEKGKDVELRCDPISGHTALYWYRQSLGQGLEFLIYFQGNSAPDKSGLPSDRFSAERTGGSVSTLTIQRTQQEDSAVYLCASSLRRNWETQYFGPGTRLLVL.

The chain carries TRBV19 and TRBJ2-1. Germline V lookup: CDR1 LNHDA, CDR2 SQIVND (reference sequence). The CDR3 has 13 amino acids. The CDR3 is CASSIGGYNEQFF. Supplemented by reference TRBV19 and TRBJ2-1, the full variable domain reads DGGITQSPKYLFRKEGQNVTLSCEQNLNHDAMYWYRQDPGQGLRLIYYSQIVNDFQKGDIAEGYSVSREKKESFPLTVTSAQKNPTAFYLCASSIGGYNEQFFGPGTRLTVL.

V usage is TRBV3-1 and J usage is TRBJ1-5. Germline loops: CDR1 LGHDT, CDR2 YNNKEL (reference sequence). CDR3 length: 13 amino acids. The CDR3 loop reads CASSDQSNQPQHF.

The chain recombines TRBV20-1 with TRBJ2-1; there is no DNA to check the TCRdb D call of TRBD2. CDR1 is DFQATT, CDR2 SNEGSKA, per germline (reference sequence). The CDR3 totals 15 residues. The CDR3 is CSARGGTSGGKEQFF.

The genes are TRBV9 and TRBJ1-1; TCRdb's assignment of TRBD1 cannot be checked, as there is no DNA. This CDR3 has 14 amino acids. CDR1 and CDR2 from the germline V gene are SGDLS and YYNGEE. CDR3 residues: CASSVDEGHPRAFF.